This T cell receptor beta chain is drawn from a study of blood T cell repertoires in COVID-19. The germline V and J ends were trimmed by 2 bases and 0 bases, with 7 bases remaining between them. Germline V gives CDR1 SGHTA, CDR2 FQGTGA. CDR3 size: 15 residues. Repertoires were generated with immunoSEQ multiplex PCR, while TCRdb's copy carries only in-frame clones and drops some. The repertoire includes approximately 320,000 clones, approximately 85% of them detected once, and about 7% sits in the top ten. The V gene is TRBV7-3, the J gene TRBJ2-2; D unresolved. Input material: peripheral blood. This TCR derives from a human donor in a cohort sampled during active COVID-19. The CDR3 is CASSLGRTNTGELFF. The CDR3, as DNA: TGTGCCAGCAGCTTAGGGCGAACGAACACCGGGGAGCTGTTTTTT. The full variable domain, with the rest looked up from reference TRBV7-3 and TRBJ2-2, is GAGVSQTPSNKVTEKGKYVELRCDPISGHTALYWYRQSLGQGPEFLIYFQGTGAADDSGLPNDRFFAVRPEGSVSTLKIQRTERGDSAVYLCASSLGRTNTGELFFGEGSRLTVL.